These T cell receptor beta chains were read from a single sample in a study of blood T cells in healthy people across ages. Via MiXCR, TCRdb re-called the 5' RACE reads, giving one row per CDR3 protein. Of 1,300,000 or so distinct CDR3 sequences in the sample, approximately 59% were seen once. The material sequenced was blood. The receptors derive from a man between 18 and 29 years old in good health. Both conserved end residues are part of each CDR3. The order of the fields is CDR3 DNA, CDR3 protein, clone size, J gene, D gene, V gene. A D gene is named only where the DNA matches it firmly. Part of the rows lack a size; the others show once, few, many or a class for expanded clones.

CDR3nt: TGCAGCGTGTCAAAGACAGTGCAAGAGACCCAGTACTTC; CDR3aa: CSVSKTVQETQYF; abundance: -; j_gene: TRBJ2-5; d_gene: -; v_gene: TRBV29-1
CDR3nt: TGTGCCAGCAGCCAAGGATCCGCGGGGGCCCCCCACAATGAGCAGTTCTTC; CDR3aa: CASSQGSAGAPHNEQFF; abundance: -; j_gene: TRBJ2-1; d_gene: -; v_gene: TRBV4-2
CDR3nt: TGTGCCAGCAGCTTAGGAGTGGCTGAAAAACTGTTTTTT; CDR3aa: CASSLGVAEKLFF; abundance: -; j_gene: TRBJ1-4; d_gene: -; v_gene: TRBV7-9
CDR3nt: TGTGCCAGCAGCTGGGTGGCACAGGGACGATACGAGCAGTACTTC; CDR3aa: CASSWVAQGRYEQYF; abundance: once; j_gene: TRBJ2-7; d_gene: -; v_gene: TRBV5-5
CDR3nt: TGCAGTGCTAGTGTCGCTCGGGGAGGGCGAGAGACCCAGTACTTC; CDR3aa: CSASVARGGRETQYF; abundance: -; j_gene: TRBJ2-5; d_gene: TRBD2; v_gene: TRBV20-1
CDR3nt: TGTGCCATCAGTGCCACCTACAATGAGCAGTACTTC; CDR3aa: CAISATYNEQYF; abundance: -; j_gene: TRBJ2-7; d_gene: -; v_gene: TRBV10-3
CDR3nt: TGTGCCACCAGTGGGGGGGGCAGGGGGAACACTGAAGCTTTCTTT; CDR3aa: CATSGGGRGNTEAFF; abundance: -; j_gene: TRBJ1-1; d_gene: -; v_gene: TRBV24-1
CDR3nt: TGTGCCAGCTCACCAGGACTAGGGATCTCGTACGAGCAGTACTTC; CDR3aa: CASSPGLGISYEQYF; abundance: -; j_gene: TRBJ2-7; d_gene: TRBD2; v_gene: TRBV18
CDR3nt: TGTGCCAGCAGTTACTCTCTCGTCGACTCAAGCACAGATACGCAGTATTTT; CDR3aa: CASSYSLVDSSTDTQYF; abundance: -; j_gene: TRBJ2-3; d_gene: -; v_gene: TRBV6-5
CDR3nt: TGCGCCAGCAGCTCCGCAGGGGGGAACACTGAAGCTTTCTTT; CDR3aa: CASSSAGGNTEAFF; abundance: few; j_gene: TRBJ1-1; d_gene: TRBD1; v_gene: TRBV5-1
CDR3nt: TGCGCCAGCAGCCAAGTCGCTAGGACAGGGGGTTTGAGGACTGAAGCTTTCTTT; CDR3aa: CASSQVARTGGLRTEAFF; abundance: -; j_gene: TRBJ1-1; d_gene: TRBD1; v_gene: TRBV4-1
CDR3nt: TGCGCCAGCAGCCAAAAATTCGGGACAGCCTTGAATAGCAATCAGCCCCAGCATTTT; CDR3aa: CASSQKFGTALNSNQPQHF; abundance: -; j_gene: TRBJ1-5; d_gene: TRBD1; v_gene: TRBV4-1
CDR3nt: TGCAGTGCTAGAAGAGACAGAGAAGCCAAAAACATTCAGTACTTC; CDR3aa: CSARRDREAKNIQYF; abundance: -; j_gene: TRBJ2-4; d_gene: -; v_gene: TRBV20-1
CDR3nt: TGTGCCAGCAGTTTATTGATTGGGGCCTCCTACGAGCAGTACTTC; CDR3aa: CASSLLIGASYEQYF; abundance: -; j_gene: TRBJ2-7; d_gene: -; v_gene: TRBV28
CDR3nt: TGTGCCAGCAGCTTAAGGTCGGCCTACGAGCAGTACTTC; CDR3aa: CASSLRSAYEQYF; abundance: many; j_gene: TRBJ2-7; d_gene: -; v_gene: TRBV27
CDR3nt: TGCAGTGCCGAGACAGGGGCATATAAGGGGGGTACGCAGTATTTT; CDR3aa: CSAETGAYKGGTQYF; abundance: few; j_gene: TRBJ2-3; d_gene: TRBD1; v_gene: TRBV20-1
CDR3nt: TGTGCCAGCAGCTTAGATGGAGCGGATCTCTACGAGCAGTACTTC; CDR3aa: CASSLDGADLYEQYF; abundance: once; j_gene: TRBJ2-7; d_gene: -; v_gene: TRBV7-2
CDR3nt: TGCGCCAGCAGCCTAAGACAGGGAGGTGGGAATGAGCAGTTCTTC; CDR3aa: CASSLRQGGGNEQFF; abundance: few; j_gene: TRBJ2-1; d_gene: -; v_gene: TRBV4-1
CDR3nt: TGCAGTGCGAGGGGACTAATCAGGACCCAGTACTTC; CDR3aa: CSARGLIRTQYF; abundance: -; j_gene: TRBJ2-5; d_gene: TRBD2; v_gene: TRBV20-1
CDR3nt: TGTGCCATCAGTGAATCCACCGGGACGGCTGAGGTCCTACAAGGGACCCAGTACTTC; CDR3aa: CAISESTGTAEVLQGTQYF; abundance: -; j_gene: TRBJ2-5; d_gene: -; v_gene: TRBV10-3
CDR3nt: TGTGCCAGCAGTTTAGCAACAGGGGGTCGGCAGTACTTC; CDR3aa: CASSLATGGRQYF; abundance: -; j_gene: TRBJ2-7; d_gene: TRBD1; v_gene: TRBV27
CDR3nt: TGCAGCGTTTATCAGGACAGGGGCGCTGAAGCTTTCTTT; CDR3aa: CSVYQDRGAEAFF; abundance: -; j_gene: TRBJ1-1; d_gene: TRBD1; v_gene: TRBV29-1
CDR3nt: TGTGCCACCAGCCCCCGGGGAGGGGGGGCCGTAGATACGCTGTATTTT; CDR3aa: CATSPRGGGAVDTLYF; abundance: -; j_gene: TRBJ2-3; d_gene: -; v_gene: TRBV24-1
CDR3nt: TGTGCCAGCAGTCCTCAATTGTCTGGGGCCAACGTCCTGACTTTC; CDR3aa: CASSPQLSGANVLTF; abundance: few; j_gene: TRBJ2-6; d_gene: -; v_gene: TRBV12-3/TRBV12-4
CDR3nt: TGCGCCAGCAGCCAAGATTTTTTTCAGCCCCAGCATTTT; CDR3aa: CASSQDFFQPQHF; abundance: -; j_gene: TRBJ1-5; d_gene: -; v_gene: TRBV4-3
CDR3nt: TGCGCCCGCAGCTTGGCCAGTAGCGGAAGATACGAGCAGTACTTC; CDR3aa: CARSLASSGRYEQYF; abundance: -; j_gene: TRBJ2-7; d_gene: -; v_gene: TRBV5-1
CDR3nt: TGCGCCAGCAGCTTGGGGGCATCTGACTATGGCTACACCTTC; CDR3aa: CASSLGASDYGYTF; abundance: -; j_gene: TRBJ1-2; d_gene: -; v_gene: TRBV5-1
CDR3nt: TGTGCCACTCAGAACCGGGACTCCCTATACAATGAGCAGTTCTTC; CDR3aa: CATQNRDSLYNEQFF; abundance: -; j_gene: TRBJ2-1; d_gene: -; v_gene: TRBV6-5
CDR3nt: TGCAGCATAAGCGGGGGGCACCGACTAGGCACAGATACGCAGTATTTT; CDR3aa: CSISGGHRLGTDTQYF; abundance: few; j_gene: TRBJ2-3; d_gene: TRBD2; v_gene: TRBV29-1
CDR3nt: TGTGCCAGCAGCCAAGATGGGGCCGGACAGGGCTCCTACGAGCAGTACTTC; CDR3aa: CASSQDGAGQGSYEQYF; abundance: -; j_gene: TRBJ2-7; d_gene: TRBD1; v_gene: TRBV3-1
CDR3nt: TGTGCCAGCAGCTTATTTTCTACTCCCAACAATGAGCAGTTCTTC; CDR3aa: CASSLFSTPNNEQFF; abundance: -; j_gene: TRBJ2-1; d_gene: -; v_gene: TRBV7-9
CDR3nt: TGTGCCAGCAGTTTTGGGAAAAACATTCAGTACTTC; CDR3aa: CASSFGKNIQYF; abundance: -; j_gene: TRBJ2-4; d_gene: -; v_gene: TRBV12-3/TRBV12-4
CDR3nt: TGCAGTGCTAGCCTGTTTAACTATGGCTACACCTTC; CDR3aa: CSASLFNYGYTF; abundance: -; j_gene: TRBJ1-2; d_gene: -; v_gene: TRBV20-1
CDR3nt: TGTGCCAGCAGTTACCGGGATTGGGAGCTGTTTTTT; CDR3aa: CASSYRDWELFF; abundance: -; j_gene: TRBJ2-2; d_gene: -; v_gene: TRBV6-2/TRBV6-3
CDR3nt: TGTGCCATCAGACCAGGCGAGGGGGAAAAACTGTTTTTT; CDR3aa: CAIRPGEGEKLFF; abundance: few; j_gene: TRBJ1-4; d_gene: -; v_gene: TRBV10-3
CDR3nt: TGTGCCAGCAGCTTAGGTTCGACAGGGAACACCGGGGAGCTGTTTTTT; CDR3aa: CASSLGSTGNTGELFF; abundance: few; j_gene: TRBJ2-2; d_gene: -; v_gene: TRBV7-9
CDR3nt: TGTGCCAGCAGCTTAGGTACATTAGGTGATACGCAGTATTTT; CDR3aa: CASSLGTLGDTQYF; abundance: -; j_gene: TRBJ2-3; d_gene: -; v_gene: TRBV7-9
CDR3nt: TGCAGTGCCAGGGGGGAACACCAAGAGACCCAGTACTTC; CDR3aa: CSARGEHQETQYF; abundance: -; j_gene: TRBJ2-5; d_gene: -; v_gene: TRBV20-1
CDR3nt: TGTGCCACCAGTGAACACCTGGGCTCCTACAATGAGCAGTTCTTC; CDR3aa: CATSEHLGSYNEQFF; abundance: -; j_gene: TRBJ2-1; d_gene: -; v_gene: TRBV24-1
CDR3nt: TGTGCCAGCAGTTACCATCCTTCGACAGCTAGCACAGATACGCAGTATTTT; CDR3aa: CASSYHPSTASTDTQYF; abundance: -; j_gene: TRBJ2-3; d_gene: -; v_gene: TRBV12-3/TRBV12-4
CDR3nt: TGCGCCAGCAGCCAAGATAGGGGGAGTAGCTTTGAGGCCCAGTACTTC; CDR3aa: CASSQDRGSSFEAQYF; abundance: -; j_gene: TRBJ2-5; d_gene: -; v_gene: TRBV4-3
CDR3nt: TGCAGCCCGGGGGGGACCCCTGAAGCTTTCTTT; CDR3aa: CSPGGTPEAFF; abundance: once; j_gene: TRBJ1-1; d_gene: -; v_gene: TRBV29-1
CDR3nt: TGCAGTGCTAGAGCTATAGGACTAGTTAACCTAGTGTACAATGAGCAGTTCTTC; CDR3aa: CSARAIGLVNLVYNEQFF; abundance: -; j_gene: TRBJ2-1; d_gene: TRBD2; v_gene: TRBV20-1
CDR3nt: TGTGCCAGCAGTGATTCGAGGGAAAACATTCAGTACTTC; CDR3aa: CASSDSRENIQYF; abundance: -; j_gene: TRBJ2-4; d_gene: -; v_gene: TRBV6-2/TRBV6-3
CDR3nt: TGTGCCAGCAGAAACACAGGGGGCCCTGAAGCTTTCTTT; CDR3aa: CASRNTGGPEAFF; abundance: -; j_gene: TRBJ1-1; d_gene: TRBD1; v_gene: TRBV28